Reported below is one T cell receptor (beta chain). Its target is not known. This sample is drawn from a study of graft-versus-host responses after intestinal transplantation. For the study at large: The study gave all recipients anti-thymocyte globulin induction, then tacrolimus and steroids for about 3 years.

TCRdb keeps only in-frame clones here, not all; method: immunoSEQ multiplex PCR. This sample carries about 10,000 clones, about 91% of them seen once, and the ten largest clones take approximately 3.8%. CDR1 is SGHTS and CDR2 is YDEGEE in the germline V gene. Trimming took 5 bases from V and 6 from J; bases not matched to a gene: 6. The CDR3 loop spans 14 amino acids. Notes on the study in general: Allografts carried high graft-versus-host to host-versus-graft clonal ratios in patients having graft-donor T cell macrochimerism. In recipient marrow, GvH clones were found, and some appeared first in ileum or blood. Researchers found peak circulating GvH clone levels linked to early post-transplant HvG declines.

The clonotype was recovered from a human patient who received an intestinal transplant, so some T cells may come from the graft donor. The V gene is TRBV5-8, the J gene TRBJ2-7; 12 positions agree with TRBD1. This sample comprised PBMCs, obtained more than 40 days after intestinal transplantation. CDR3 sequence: CASRSGQGAGEQYF. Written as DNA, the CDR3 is TGTGCCAGCAGGTCGGGACAGGGGGCGGGCGAGCAGTACTTC.